The clone carrying this TCR beta chain has a handful of counts. The data stem from a study of HIV-infected patients and healthy controls. TCRdb ran MiXCR on the 5' RACE reads and lists one entry per CDR3 protein. The sample carries around 58,000 distinct CDR3 sequences, over 15% recorded once. The CDR3 has 13 residues. V gave up 11 bases and J gave up 6 bases, with 19 bases separating them. Germline V CDR1 and CDR2: MNHEY, SVGAGI. Sample: CD4+ T cells from blood. The chain combines TRBV6-5 with TRBJ1-1; possible D gene TRBD1, 5 bases. The receptor's source is a human donor in good health. Here the CDR3 DNA reads TGTGCCGTGGCGGGGCCAGAGAGGGCTGAAGCTTTCTTT. It specifies CAVAGPERAEAFF.